The 28 T cell receptor beta chains in this list originate from one sample, sequenced in a study of cytomegalovirus exposure and HLA in healthy donors. PCR primers comprised 60 Vbeta and 13 Jbeta primers. Measured with immunoSEQ multiplex PCR; TCRdb has only the in-frame clones, and not every one. The top ten hold about 1.6% of the sample, which has some 110,000 clones, 80% to 90% seen once. Sequenced input: PBMCs. Source of these receptors: a man aged 45 to 65 in good health and CMV-seronegative.

The chain links TRBV14 to TRBJ1-6, with D tentatively TRBD1 (6 bases). Germline V gene sequence: CDR1 SGHDN, CDR2 FVKESK. The germline V and J ends were trimmed by 4 bases and 6 bases, with 10 bases remaining between them. The CDR3 loop spans 14 amino acids. DNA for the CDR3: TGTGCCAGCAGCCTCGACAGGACTAATTCACCCCTCCACTTT. Its protein is CASSLDRTNSPLHF.

V usage is TRBV27 and J usage is TRBJ1-2; D perhaps matches TRBD1 (6 bases). The CDR3 consists of 16 residues. The V end lost 5 bases, the J end lost 4 bases, and 20 bases lay between the germline ends. Germline loops: CDR1 MNHEY, CDR2 SMNVEV (reference sequence). For the CDR3, the DNA is TGTGCCAGCAGTCCTCAACCCCGACAGGCCCTCTATGGCTACACCTTC. This gives the protein CASSPQPRQALYGYTF.

V gene TRBV5-1 combines with J gene TRBJ2-7, with 11 positions matching TRBD1. Germline trimming cut 4 bases from V and 2 bases from J; bases unmatched to any gene: 8. Germline V gene data show CDR1 as SGHRS and CDR2 as YFSETQ. The CDR3 totals 16 residues. The CDR3 is CASSVAGTGGPYEQYF. CDR3 in DNA: TGCGCCAGCAGCGTAGCCGGGACAGGGGGACCCTACGAGCAGTACTTC.

The chain is built from TRBV7-6 and TRBJ2-3; 9 nucleotides line up with TRBD2. In germline, CDR1 is SGHVS, CDR2 FNYEAQ. The CDR3 spans 15 residues. V dropped 2 bases and J dropped 6; count of bases not matched to a gene: 6. The CDR3 DNA reads as TGTGCCAGCAGCTTATCCGCTAGCGGGGCTGATACGCAGTATTTT. It translates to CASSLSASGADTQYF.

The chain couples TRBV7-2 to TRBJ2-7; TRBD1 matches 9 bases. This CDR3 is built from 16 residues. After removal of 5 bases from V and 1 base from J, the junction contained 9 bases not matched to a gene. Per germline, CDR1 SGHTA and CDR2 FQGNSA. The CDR3: CASSPARDRGSYEQYF. Here the CDR3 DNA reads TGTGCCAGCAGCCCAGCCCGAGACAGGGGGTCCTACGAGCAGTACTTC.

V and J are TRBV2 and TRBJ2-5; 9 nucleotides match TRBD2. Per the germline V gene, CDR1 is SNHLY and CDR2 is FYNNEI. V lost 4 bases and J lost 6; bases outside the gene matches: 6. CDR3 length: 14 amino acids. The CDR3 nucleotides are TGTGCCAGCAGTGCGGCGGGGGGGCCGAAGACCCAGTACTTC. Its protein product is CASSAAGGPKTQYF.

This clone was counted between two and nine times. The rearrangement joins TRBV6-5 to TRBJ2-7; tentative D call: TRBD2 (5 bases). The CDR3 has 13 residues. Trimming removed 5 bases from V and 3 bases from J, with 11 bases in between. Germline-derived CDR1 and CDR2 are MNHEY and SVGAGI. The DNA of the CDR3 is TGTGCCAGCAGTGAAGTAGGAGGCTACGAGCAGTACGTC. Protein: CASSEVGGYEQYV.

The V gene is TRBV18, the J gene TRBJ1-2; 9 bases line up with TRBD1. CDR1 is KGHSH and CDR2 is LQKENI in the germline V gene. The CDR3 has 18 amino acids. V trimming: 3 bases; J trimming: 4 bases; junction bases outside the gene matches: 15. DNA for the CDR3: TGTGCCAGCTCACCCGGCTTTATACAGGGGGCCTCAAGCTATGGCTACACCTTC. Translation: CASSPGFIQGASSYGYTF.

The gene calls are TRBV11-2 and TRBJ1-2; D is unclear. V was clipped by 7 bases and J by 2 bases, with 11 bases between them. In germline, CDR1 is SGHAT, CDR2 FQNNGV. The CDR3 covers 13 residues. CDR3 region: CASNGNGNYGYTF. The DNA for the CDR3 is TGTGCCAGCAACGGTAACGGGAACTATGGCTACACCTTC.

This chain joins TRBV7-8 and TRBJ2-3, with D unclear. Germline V gene data show CDR1 as SGHVS and CDR2 as FQNEAQ. The CDR3 is made up of 15 amino acids. Trimming cost V 6 bases and J 4 bases, with 17 bases left between them. This chain's CDR3 is CASRNRPGSSDTQYF. CDR3 nucleotide sequence: TGTGCCAGCAGGAACCGCCCCGGTAGTTCAGATACGCAGTATTTT.

This clone has more than one count but fewer than ten. V is TRBV2 and J is TRBJ2-1; D is possibly TRBD2 (5 bases). This CDR3 has 17 residues. The germline V gene has CDR1 SNHLY and CDR2 FYNNEI. Trimming took 5 bases from V and 0 from J, leaving 17 bases between them. The CDR3 protein is CASSLMDFFRSYNEQFF. CDR3 bases: TGTGCCAGCAGTTTAATGGACTTTTTTCGCTCCTACAATGAGCAGTTCTTC.

The chain is built from TRBV18 and TRBJ1-6; TRBD1 agrees at 7 bases. The V and J ends lost 1 base and 6 bases, in that order; junction bases with no gene match: 21. The CDR3 is made up of 21 amino acids. Per the germline V gene, CDR1 is KGHSH and CDR2 is LQKENI. This CDR3 reads CASSPLTRGTGDLQSNSPLHF. CDR3 nucleotide sequence: TGTGCCAGCTCACCACTGACCCGTGGTACAGGGGACCTGCAAAGTAATTCACCCCTCCACTTT. The entire variable domain, with the rest obtained from reference TRBV18 and TRBJ1-6, is as follows: NAGVMQNPRHLVRRRGQEARLRCSPMKGHSHVYWYRQLPEEGLKFMVYLQKENIIDESGMPKERFSAEFPKEGPSILRIQQVVRGDSAAYFCASSPLTRGTGDLQSNSPLHFGNGTRLTVT.

This clone has more than one count but fewer than ten. The chain recombines TRBV10-3 with TRBJ2-6, with D uncertain. The CDR3 contains 15 residues. V lost 7 bases, J lost 0 bases, and 10 bases lay in between. Per germline, CDR1 ENHRY and CDR2 SYGVKD. The CDR3 sequence: CAIMKQPSGANVLTF. CDR3 DNA sequence: TGTGCCATCATGAAACAGCCCTCTGGGGCCAACGTCCTGACTTTC.

The CDR3 protein is CSVDIPGQGANGYTF. The CDR3 DNA is TGCAGCGTCGACATTCCGGGACAGGGGGCGAATGGCTACACCTTC. V usage is TRBV29-1 and J usage is TRBJ1-2; 12 bases are a match to TRBD1. Trimming cost V 6 bases and J 6 bases; bases outside gene matches: 11. From germline, CDR1 is SQVTM and CDR2 ANQGSEA. The CDR3 covers 15 residues.

The genes are TRBV6-1 and TRBJ1-2; D is unresolved. The CDR3 runs 14 residues. Trimming pared 7 bases from V and 5 bases from J, leaving 17 bases between. Germline CDR1 reads MNHNS; CDR2 reads SASEGT. The CDR3 sequence is CASNRGSGLYGYTF. CDR3 in DNA: TGTGCCAGCAACCGCGGTTCGGGGTTGTATGGCTACACCTTC.

This clone has just a few counts. V usage is TRBV10-1 and J usage is TRBJ2-7; 12 nucleotides agree with TRBD1. J lost 7 bases, V lost 5 bases, and 6 bases had no gene match. This CDR3 has 14 residues. CDR1 and CDR2 (germline): WNHNN, SYGVQD (reference sequence). The CDR3 DNA reads TGCGCCAGCAGTAGGGACAGGGGGCTGAGGGAGCAGTACTTC. It encodes CASSRDRGLREQYF.

The V gene is TRBV5-1, the J gene TRBJ1-5, with D unclear. V was pared by 0 bases and J by 3 bases, with 10 bases between. CDR3 length equals 15 residues. Germline V gives CDR1 SGHRS, CDR2 YFSETQ. CDR3: CASSLDMSDNQPQHF. The CDR3 DNA sequence: TGCGCCAGCAGCTTGGACATGAGCGACAATCAGCCCCAGCATTTT.

This clone was detected once. The chain joins TRBV4-3 to TRBJ2-3; weak D call: TRBD2 (5 bases). CDR3 length: 14 amino acids. With 1 base removed from V and 6 bases from J, the gap between germline ends came to 11 bases. The germline CDR1 and CDR2 sequences are LGHNA and YSLEER. CDR3 residues: CASSQGGRGDTQYF. Here the CDR3 DNA reads TGCGCCAGCAGCCAAGGGGGTCGAGGGGATACGCAGTATTTT.

The chain couples TRBV6-5 to TRBJ1-2; D is undetermined. The CDR3 contains 12 residues. The V gene lost 7 bases and the J gene lost 7 bases, with 13 bases spanning the gap. From germline, CDR1 is MNHEY and CDR2 SVGAGI. This CDR3 is CASTRHGVGYTF. CDR3 bases: TGTGCCAGCACCCGCCACGGGGTTGGCTACACCTTC.

The rearrangement joins TRBV5-1 to TRBJ1-5; D is unresolved. The germline CDR1 and CDR2 sequences are SGHRS and YFSETQ. This CDR3 spans 14 amino acids. V lost 4 bases and J 0 bases, leaving 8 bases between the germline ends. This chain's CDR3 is CASSPGLSNQPQHF. CDR3 in DNA: TGCGCCAGCAGCCCTGGACTTAGCAATCAGCCCCAGCATTTT. The whole variable domain, remainder taken from reference TRBV5-1 and TRBJ1-5, is KAGVTQTPRYLIKTRGQQVTLSCSPISGHRSVSWYQQTPGQGLQFLFEYFSETQRNKGNFPGRFSGRQFSNSRSEMNVSTLELGDSALYLCASSPGLSNQPQHFGDGTRLSIL.

This clone rates as medium-sized. This chain joins TRBV5-1 and TRBJ1-1; D is possibly TRBD1 (5 bases). Trimming cost V 0 bases and J 0 bases, with 15 bases left between them. The CDR3 has 17 residues. The germline V gene has CDR1 SGHRS and CDR2 YFSETQ. The CDR3 is CASSLVGGIGLNTEAFF. The CDR3 bases are TGCGCCAGCAGCTTGGTCGGGGGGATTGGCCTGAACACTGAAGCTTTCTTT.

The rearrangement uses TRBV18 and TRBJ1-6, with 7 bases lining up with TRBD1. The junction had 4 bases not matched to a gene; V was cut back by 2 bases and J by 9 bases. Germline V gene lookup returns CDR1 KGHSH and CDR2 LQKENI. The CDR3 length is 14 residues. CDR3 sequence (DNA): TGTGCCAGCTCACCAGACAGGGACGGTTCACCCCTCCACTTT. This sequence encodes CASSPDRDGSPLHF.

This rearrangement joins TRBV30 to TRBJ2-5, with unresolved D. The CDR3 runs to 14 residues. The germline CDR1 and CDR2 sequences are GTSNPN and SVGIG (reference sequence). V shed 1 base and J shed 6 bases, with 15 bases lying between them. This CDR3 reads CAWSGHPAQKTQYF. CDR3 coding DNA: TGTGCCTGGAGTGGCCACCCTGCCCAGAAGACCCAGTACTTC.

The CDR3 nucleotides are TGTGCCAGCAGCGCAGACAGGGTGCGTCAGCCCCAGCATTTT. It yields the protein CASSADRVRQPQHF. This chain uses TRBV7-9 with TRBJ1-5, with 7 bases aligning to TRBD1. CDR3 length: 14 residues. Germline V gene sequence: CDR1 SEHNR, CDR2 FQNEAQ (reference sequence). The junction had 7 bases not matched to a gene; V was cut back by 5 bases and J by 6 bases. The full variable domain, with the rest looked up from reference TRBV7-9 and TRBJ1-5, is DTGVSQNPRHKITKRGQNVTFRCDPISEHNRLYWYRQTLGQGPEFLTYFQNEAQLEKSRLLSDRFSAERPKGSFSTLEIQRTEQGDSAMYLCASSADRVRQPQHFGDGTRLSIL.

The gene calls are TRBV29-1 and TRBJ1-1, with D maybe TRBD1 (6 bases). Trimming shortened V by 7 bases and J by 3 bases, and 12 bases separated the two germline ends. Germline-derived CDR1 and CDR2 are SQVTM and ANQGSEA. There are 12 residues in the CDR3. The CDR3 region is CSGGGWYTEAFF. The CDR3 DNA reads TGCAGCGGCGGGGGCTGGTACACTGAAGCTTTCTTT.

This clone came up a few times. The chain employs TRBV5-1 and TRBJ2-1; D is possibly TRBD2 (7 bases). This CDR3 contains 14 residues. Germline CDR1 is SGHRS and CDR2 is YFSETQ. V was pared by 5 bases and J by 5 bases, with 14 bases between. CDR3 region: CASRWGGRNNEQFF. As DNA, the CDR3 is TGCGCCAGCAGATGGGGGGGGCGGAACAATGAGCAGTTCTTC.

V and J are TRBV19 and TRBJ2-2; 7 bases match TRBD1. The V gene end was trimmed by 7 bases and the J gene end by 4 bases; junction bases not matched to a gene: 9. Looked up from germline, CDR1 is LNHDA and CDR2 is SQIVND (reference sequence). The CDR3 loop spans 15 amino acids. As DNA, the CDR3 is TGTGCCAGTAAGTCCGTACAGGGGCCCACCGGGGAGCTGTTTTTT. Amino acid sequence: CASKSVQGPTGELFF. The full variable domain, in which reference TRBV19 and TRBJ2-2 provide the parts outside the CDR3, is DGGITQSPKYLFRKEGQNVTLSCEQNLNHDAMYWYRQDPGQGLRLIYYSQIVNDFQKGDIAEGYSVSREKKESFPLTVTSAQKNPTAFYLCASKSVQGPTGELFFGEGSRLTVL.

Only one count was recorded for this clone. Other DNA sequences from this sample encode an identical CDR3 as well. CDR3: CSVGEAPNTEAFF. The CDR3 DNA sequence: TGCAGCGTTGGGGAGGCCCCGAACACTGAAGCTTTCTTT. J is TRBJ1-1 and V is TRBV29-1; D unclear. CDR3 length equals 13 residues. The V end lost 4 bases, the J end lost 1 base, and 10 bases lay between the germline ends. CDR1 SQVTM and CDR2 ANQGSEA come from the germline V gene.